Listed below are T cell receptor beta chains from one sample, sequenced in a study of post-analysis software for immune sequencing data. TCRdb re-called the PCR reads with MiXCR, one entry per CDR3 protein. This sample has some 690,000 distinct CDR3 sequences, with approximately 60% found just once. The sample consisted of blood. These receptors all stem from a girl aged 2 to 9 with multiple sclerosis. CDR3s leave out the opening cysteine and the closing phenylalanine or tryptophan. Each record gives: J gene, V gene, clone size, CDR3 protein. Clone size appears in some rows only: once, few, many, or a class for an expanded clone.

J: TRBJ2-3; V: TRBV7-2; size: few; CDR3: ASSWTSGNMATQY
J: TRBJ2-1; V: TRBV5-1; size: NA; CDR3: ASSYPTSGSYNEQF
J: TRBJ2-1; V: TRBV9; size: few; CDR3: ASSLDRGLTYEQF
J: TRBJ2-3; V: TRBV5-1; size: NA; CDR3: ASSFGLGGDTQY
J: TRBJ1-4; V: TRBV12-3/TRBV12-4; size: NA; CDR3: ASSRGLKLF
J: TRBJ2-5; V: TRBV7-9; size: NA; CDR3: ASSSSRDKGPETQY
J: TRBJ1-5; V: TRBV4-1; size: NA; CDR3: ASGQSVQLFNQPQH
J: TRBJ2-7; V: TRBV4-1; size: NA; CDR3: ASSQDKPDGYEQY
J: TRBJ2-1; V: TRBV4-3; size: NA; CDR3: ASSQDPSGGAGNEQF
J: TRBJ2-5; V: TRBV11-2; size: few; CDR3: ASSLDPGTRQETQY
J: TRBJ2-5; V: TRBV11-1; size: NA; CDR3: ASSLGTPGETQY
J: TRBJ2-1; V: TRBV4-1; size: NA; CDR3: ASSPEPGLAASEQF
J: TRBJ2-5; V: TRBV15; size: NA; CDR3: ATSSDRVQETQY
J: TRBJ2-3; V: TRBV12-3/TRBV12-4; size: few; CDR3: ASSRNVGGVGRTTDTQY
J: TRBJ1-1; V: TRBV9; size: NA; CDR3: ASSKSPNHHTEAF
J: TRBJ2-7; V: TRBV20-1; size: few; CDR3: SAREGGPSSEQY
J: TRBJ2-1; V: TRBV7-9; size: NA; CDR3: ASSLVTDLSGVKDDEQF
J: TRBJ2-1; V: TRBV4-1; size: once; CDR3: ASSPGTSGGPHYNEQF
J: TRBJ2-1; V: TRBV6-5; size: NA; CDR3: ASRFSGALSYNEQF
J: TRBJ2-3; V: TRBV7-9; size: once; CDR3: ASSLGIRGGADTQY
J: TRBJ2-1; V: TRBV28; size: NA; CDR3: ASRIKSREQF
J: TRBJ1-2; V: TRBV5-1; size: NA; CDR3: ASSQYSSGDRYRYGYT